The 15 T cell receptor beta chains below come from one sample, sequenced in a study of T cells after yellow fever vaccination (dated by TCRdb to about 2019). What this sample's treatment or condition label stands for: live attenuated yellow fever vaccine strain. Library construction relied on 5' RACE. The sample was run on an Illumina HiSeq 2500. Starting from the raw public reads, TCRdb applied fastp trimming at Q25, assembled clones with MiXCR and retained in-frame beta chains. Each CDR3 protein appears once, grouped with its most common genes and DNA. The sample table records 200,000 to 300,000 distinct CDR3 sequences; around 6.7% of these occur just once. Approximately 0.99% of the sample goes to the ten largest clones. Sequencing used CD4+ T cells sorted from PBMCs, obtained on the day of the yellow fever booster vaccination. The receptors shown here come from a man aged 30 to 45 who received the YFV17D yellow fever vaccine.

This clonotype was found many times. V gene TRBV5-8 combines with J gene TRBJ2-3, with TRBD1 as a possible D gene (6 bases). Germline V gene sequence: CDR1 SGHTS, CDR2 YDEGEE. Trimming shortened V by 1 base and J by 7 bases, and 16 bases separated the two germline ends. The CDR3 sequence is 15 residues long. The CDR3 reads CASSLFQGKKNTQYF. Here the CDR3 DNA reads TGTGCCAGCAGCTTGTTCCAGGGGAAGAAGAATACGCAGTATTTT.

This clonotype was counted a few times. The gene calls are TRBV4-1 and TRBJ2-1, with 9 bases that match TRBD2. Germline V gene lookup returns CDR1 MGHRA and CDR2 YSYEKL. This CDR3 has 16 amino acids. J lost 3 bases, V lost 4 bases, and 7 bases had no gene match. The CDR3 nucleotides are TGCGCCAGCAGCCGGTCCAGGACTAGCGACTACAATGAGCAGTTCTTC. It is translated as CASSRSRTSDYNEQFF.

The chain combines TRBV5-1 with TRBJ2-5, with 7 bases that match TRBD2. Trimming cost V 4 bases and J 2 bases; bases outside gene matches: 8. This CDR3 contains 15 residues. CDR1 and CDR2 (germline): SGHRS, YFSETQ. The CDR3 region is CASSGGGALQETQYF. For the CDR3, the DNA is TGCGCCAGCAGCGGGGGAGGGGCCTTACAAGAGACCCAGTACTTC.

This clonotype was detected many times. V usage is TRBV5-1 and J usage is TRBJ2-1; 14 bases agree with TRBD2. V gave up 0 bases and J gave up 9 bases; unmatched junction bases: 5. CDR3 size: 16 residues. Germline V CDR1 and CDR2: SGHRS, YFSETQ. The CDR3 DNA sequence: TGCGCCAGCAGCTTGGAGGGACTAGCGGGAGTTAGTGAGCAGTTCTTC. The encoded protein is CASSLEGLAGVSEQFF.

This clonotype was detected only a few times. J is TRBJ2-6 and V is TRBV7-2, with D tentatively TRBD1 (5 bases). Looked up from germline, CDR1 is SGHTA and CDR2 is FQGNSA. The length of the CDR3 is 17 residues. Trimming pared 1 base from V and 2 bases from J, leaving 12 bases between. CDR3 residues: CASSLGGRGTGANVLTF. The CDR3, as DNA: TGTGCCAGCAGCTTAGGGGGTAGGGGAACTGGGGCCAACGTCCTGACTTTC.

This chain links TRBV19 with TRBJ2-1; tentative D call: TRBD1 (6 bases). Germline V CDR1 and CDR2: LNHDA, SQIVND (reference sequence). The CDR3 spans 14 residues. V was trimmed by 4 bases and J by 4 bases, leaving 11 bases between them. CDR3 in amino acids: CASSTGQTYNEQFF. The CDR3 nucleotides read TGTGCCAGTAGTACAGGACAGACATACAATGAGCAGTTCTTC.

This clonotype has at least ten counts. The rearrangement links TRBV20-1 to TRBJ2-1, with D perhaps TRBD2 (5 bases). The CDR3 loop spans 13 amino acids. Looked up from germline, CDR1 is DFQATT and CDR2 is SNEGSKA (reference sequence). Trimming took 6 bases from V and 0 from J, leaving 9 bases between them. The CDR3 protein is CSATSGSYNEQFF. For the CDR3, the DNA is TGCAGTGCCACAAGCGGCTCCTACAATGAGCAGTTCTTC.

Details on this clonotype: A clone one base away is much larger, so this may be a read error. The CDR3, as DNA: TGTGCCACCAGCGCCCAAGAGACCCAGTACTTC. Translating it yields CATSAQETQYF. The chain recombines TRBV15 with TRBJ2-5; D is unclear. This CDR3 contains 11 residues. V shed 5 bases and J shed 1 base, with 2 bases lying between them. In germline, CDR1 is LNHNV, CDR2 YYDKDF (reference sequence).

This clonotype was seen repeatedly, ten times or more. V gene TRBV12-3 or TRBV12-4 combines with J gene TRBJ2-3; unclear D gene. This CDR3 spans 13 amino acids. V lost 3 bases and J 5 bases, leaving 9 bases between the germline ends. The CDR3 sequence: CASSFGRQDTQYF. In nucleotides, the CDR3 is TGTGCCAGCAGTTTCGGGCGGCAAGATACGCAGTATTTT.

This clonotype was detected ten times or more. This chain links TRBV7-8 with TRBJ2-2; the D is unclear. With 0 bases removed from V and 5 bases from J, the gap between germline ends came to 4 bases. Germline assignment: CDR1 SGHVS and CDR2 FQNEAQ. The CDR3 runs to 13 residues. The CDR3 reads CASSLAMTGELFF. CDR3 coding DNA: TGTGCCAGCAGCTTAGCTATGACCGGGGAGCTGTTTTTT.

This clonotype was seen more than once but under ten times. The chain carries TRBV7-9 and TRBJ2-1; TRBD2 agrees at 7 bases. The trim removed 4 bases at V and 6 bases at J, leaving 12 bases unmatched. The CDR3 loop spans 16 amino acids. The V gene's germline CDR1 is SEHNR and CDR2 FQNEAQ (reference sequence). The DNA of the CDR3 is TGTGCCAGCAGCTGGGGGGGTGAGCGTGGTGGCAATGAGCAGTTCTTC. Translated, it gives CASSWGGERGGNEQFF.

This chain uses TRBV19 with TRBJ1-1; D remains unclear. Germline CDR1 reads LNHDA; CDR2 reads SQIVND (reference sequence). Trimming took off 7 bases at V and 3 bases at J, with 18 bases between the two ends. This CDR3 comprises 15 residues. The CDR3 loop is CASTVGRVRDTEAFF. The CDR3 DNA is TGTGCCAGTACCGTGGGGAGGGTGAGGGACACTGAAGCTTTCTTT. Full variable domain (remainder filled in from reference TRBV19 and TRBJ1-1): DGGITQSPKYLFRKEGQNVTLSCEQNLNHDAMYWYRQDPGQGLRLIYYSQIVNDFQKGDIAEGYSVSREKKESFPLTVTSAQKNPTAFYLCASTVGRVRDTEAFFGQGTRLTVV.

This clonotype was detected many times. J is TRBJ2-1 and V is TRBV12-3 or TRBV12-4; the match to TRBD2 covers 12 bases. V was clipped by 5 bases and J by 7 bases; unmatched bases: 6. The CDR3 length is 15 residues. This CDR3 reads CASSGRTSGDNEQFF. DNA of the CDR3: TGTGCCAGCAGTGGGAGGACTAGCGGGGATAATGAGCAGTTCTTC.

The chain employs TRBV12-3 or TRBV12-4 and TRBJ2-7; D remains unclear. CDR3 length equals 13 residues. The V and J ends lost 1 base and 3 bases respectively, with 7 bases between them. The CDR3 reads CASSLGLYYEQYF. The CDR3 DNA sequence: TGTGCCAGCAGTTTAGGTCTCTACTACGAGCAGTACTTC.

This clonotype has only a few counts. The chain couples TRBV27 to TRBJ1-4; perhaps TRBD1 as D (6 bases). Looked up from germline, CDR1 is MNHEY and CDR2 is SMNVEV (reference sequence). The CDR3 has 14 amino acids. V was pared by 6 bases and J by 5 bases, with 13 bases between. The DNA of the CDR3 is TGTGCCAGCAGCCCGGACAGAAAAAATGAAAAACTGTTTTTT. This gives the protein CASSPDRKNEKLFF.